Each of the 8 T cell receptor beta chains below was sequenced from the same sample in a study of blood T cells in healthy people across ages. For the second PCR, which ran for about 6 to 11 cycles, a sample-barcoded 5' primer and a J-beta primer mix were used. A single record per CDR3 protein comes from TCRdb applying MiXCR to the 5' RACE reads. The sample comprises about 1.6 million distinct CDR3 sequences, about 35% of which are singletons, and around 11% rests with the top ten. The material sequenced was blood. The receptor set was obtained from a woman in her 30s in good health.

This clonotype appeared a single time. The chain combines TRBV27 with TRBJ2-1; D is unclear. CDR1 is MNHEY, CDR2 SMNVEV, per germline (reference sequence). Trimming left V 5 bases short and J 0 bases short, with 11 bases between. This CDR3 comprises 15 residues. CDR3 DNA sequence: TGTGCCAGCAGTCCGGGTGGGATCTCCTACAATGAGCAGTTCTTC. Its protein is CASSPGGISYNEQFF.

This clonotype was observed a few times. This chain links TRBV19 with TRBJ2-2; weak D call: TRBD1 (5 bases). V was pared by 3 bases and J by 3 bases, with 5 bases between. Germline V gene data show CDR1 as LNHDA and CDR2 as SQIVND (reference sequence). CDR3 length equals 13 residues. The CDR3 is CASSIRDTGELFF. Written as DNA, the CDR3 is TGTGCCAGTAGTATCAGGGACACCGGGGAGCTGTTTTTT. The whole variable domain, filled in from reference TRBV19 and TRBJ2-2, reads DGGITQSPKYLFRKEGQNVTLSCEQNLNHDAMYWYRQDPGQGLRLIYYSQIVNDFQKGDIAEGYSVSREKKESFPLTVTSAQKNPTAFYLCASSIRDTGELFFGEGSRLTVL.

The table lists this clonotype with many counts. The chain uses TRBV29-1 and TRBJ2-2, with no clear D. The CDR3 is made up of 14 amino acids. Trimming took off 1 base at V and 5 bases at J, with 11 bases between the two ends. Germline CDR1 SQVTM, CDR2 ANQGSEA. In nucleotides, the CDR3 is TGCAGCGTTGAAGGCGGAGCTAGGACCGGGGAGCTGTTTTTT. Its translation: CSVEGGARTGELFF.

The gene calls are TRBV7-9 and TRBJ1-4; D is possibly TRBD1 (6 bases). Germline V CDR1 and CDR2: SEHNR, FQNEAQ (reference sequence). Deletions cut 5 bases from V and 8 bases from J, with 18 bases between. This CDR3 is 15 amino acids long. CDR3 residues: CASSTPSTGIEKLFF. DNA for the CDR3: TGTGCCAGCAGCACCCCGTCTACAGGGATCGAAAAACTGTTTTTT.

Note on this clonotype: A junction end diverges from the germline sequence, so it may reflect a read error. V usage is TRBV27 and J usage is TRBJ2-3, with TRBD2 identical over 7 bases. This CDR3 is built from 17 residues. Per the germline V gene, CDR1 is MNHEY and CDR2 is SMNVEV (reference sequence). CDR3 nucleotide sequence: TGTGCCGGCAGTTTATGGGGGACTATAACTAGCACAGATACGCAGTATTTT. Translated, it gives CAGSLWGTITSTDTQYF.

This clonotype turned up a few times. V is TRBV3-1 and J is TRBJ1-2; D remains ambiguous. The germline V and J ends were trimmed by 1 base and 8 bases, with 14 bases remaining between them. The CDR3 is made up of 14 amino acids. Germline V gene sequence: CDR1 LGHDT, CDR2 YNNKEL (reference sequence). The CDR3 loop reads CASSQGTPYEGYTF. The CDR3 region has the DNA TGTGCCAGCAGCCAAGGGACTCCCTATGAGGGCTACACCTTC.

This clonotype was counted a few times. One end of the junction fails to match germline, which may point to a read error. The V and J genes are TRBV3-1 and TRBJ2-1, with a weak D call TRBD2 (6 bases). The CDR3 length is 15 residues. CDR1 is LGHDT, CDR2 YNNKEL, per germline (reference sequence). For the CDR3, the DNA is TGTGCCAGCAGCCAAGACTGGGACTCCAACAATGAGCAGTTCTTC. Its translation is CASSQDWDSNNEQFF.

The genes are TRBV5-5 and TRBJ1-3; possible D gene TRBD1, 6 bases. Per the germline V gene, CDR1 is SGHKS and CDR2 is YYEKEE (reference sequence). This CDR3 is 13 amino acids long. Trimming pared 1 base from V and 10 bases from J, leaving 12 bases between. CDR3 residues: CASSLTGSITIYF. The DNA of the CDR3 is TGTGCCAGCAGCTTGACAGGGAGCATAACCATATATTTT.